The clone carrying this TCR beta chain was seen once. The antigen remains undetermined. The data stem from a study of PD-1 blockade in classical Hodgkin lymphoma. Study at large: Treatment was intravenous nivolumab, 3 mg/kg every 2 weeks, until progression. General study results and limits: Newly diagnosed patients reportedly had lower baseline TCR diversity than healthy donors.

The CDR3 spans 14 residues. Germline CDR1 and CDR2: MNHEY and SMNVEV (reference sequence). Trimming removed 5 bases from V and 4 bases from J; junction bases left unmatched: 3. Relapse was seen in all patients after autologous stem cell transplantation, and brentuximab vedotin exposure was variable. Using immunoSEQ multiplex PCR, the repertoire was profiled, and TCRdb retains in-frame clones only, with some absent. The sample holds some 45,000 clones, more than 70% seen once. The sequence was obtained from a human donor with classical Hodgkin lymphoma. This sample comprised peripheral blood mononuclear cells (PBMCs), obtained at baseline. This chain connects TRBV27 to TRBJ1-1; TRBD1 matches at 11 bases. For the CDR3, the DNA is TGTGCCAGCAGTCCCGGGACAGGGGGCACTGAAGCTTTCTTT. Amino acids: CASSPGTGGTEAFF.